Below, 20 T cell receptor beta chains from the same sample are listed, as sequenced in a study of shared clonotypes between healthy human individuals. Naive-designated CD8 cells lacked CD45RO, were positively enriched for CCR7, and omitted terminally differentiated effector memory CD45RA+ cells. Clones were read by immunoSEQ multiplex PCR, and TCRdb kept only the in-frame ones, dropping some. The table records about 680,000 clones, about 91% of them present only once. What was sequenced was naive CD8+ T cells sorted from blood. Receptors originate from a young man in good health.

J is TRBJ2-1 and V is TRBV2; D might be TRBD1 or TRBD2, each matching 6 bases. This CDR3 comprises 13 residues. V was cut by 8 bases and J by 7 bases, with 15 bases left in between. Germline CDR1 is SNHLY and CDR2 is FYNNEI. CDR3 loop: CASGGRQANEQFF. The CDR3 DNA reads TGTGCCAGCGGGGGGAGACAGGCGAATGAGCAGTTCTTC.

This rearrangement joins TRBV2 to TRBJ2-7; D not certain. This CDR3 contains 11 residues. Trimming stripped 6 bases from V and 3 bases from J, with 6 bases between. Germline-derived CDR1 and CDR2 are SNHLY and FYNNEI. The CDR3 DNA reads TGTGCCAGCAGGACGGGCTACGAGCAGTACTTC. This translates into CASRTGYEQYF.

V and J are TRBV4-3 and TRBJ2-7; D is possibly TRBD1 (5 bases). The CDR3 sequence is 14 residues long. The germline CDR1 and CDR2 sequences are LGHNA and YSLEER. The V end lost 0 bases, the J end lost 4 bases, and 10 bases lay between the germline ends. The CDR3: CASSQDPGFYEQYF. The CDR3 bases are TGCGCCAGCAGCCAAGATCCAGGGTTTTACGAGCAGTACTTC.

CDR3 residues: CASTIAGGYTF. CDR3 sequence (DNA): TGTGCCAGCACCATAGCCGGTGGCTACACCTTC. The chain has TRBV28 and TRBJ1-2; no clear D gene. The germline CDR1 and CDR2 sequences are MDHEN and SYDVKM. The CDR3 extends over 11 amino acids. The V gene lost 7 bases and the J gene lost 7 bases, with 10 bases spanning the gap.

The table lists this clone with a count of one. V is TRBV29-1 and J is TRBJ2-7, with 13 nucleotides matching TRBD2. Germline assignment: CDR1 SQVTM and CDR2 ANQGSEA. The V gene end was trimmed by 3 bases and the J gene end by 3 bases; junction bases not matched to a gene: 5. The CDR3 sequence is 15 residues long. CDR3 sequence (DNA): TGCAGCGTTGAGGGACTAGCGGGATCTTACTACGAGCAGTACTTC. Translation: CSVEGLAGSYYEQYF.

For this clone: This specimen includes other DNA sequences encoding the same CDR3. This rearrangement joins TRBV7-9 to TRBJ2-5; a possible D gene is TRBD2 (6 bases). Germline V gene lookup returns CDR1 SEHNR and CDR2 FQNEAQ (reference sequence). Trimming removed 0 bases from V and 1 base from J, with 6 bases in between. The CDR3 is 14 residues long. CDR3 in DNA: TGTGCCAGCAGCTTAGCGACTAGCCAAGAGACCCAGTACTTC. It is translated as CASSLATSQETQYF.

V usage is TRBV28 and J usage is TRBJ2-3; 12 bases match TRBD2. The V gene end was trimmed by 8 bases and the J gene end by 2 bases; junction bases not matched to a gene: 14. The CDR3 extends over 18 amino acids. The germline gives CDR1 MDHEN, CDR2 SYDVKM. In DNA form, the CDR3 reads TGTGCCAGCGGGCTAGCGGGAGGGCCAAAGGAAGACACAGATACGCAGTATTTT. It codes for CASGLAGGPKEDTDTQYF.

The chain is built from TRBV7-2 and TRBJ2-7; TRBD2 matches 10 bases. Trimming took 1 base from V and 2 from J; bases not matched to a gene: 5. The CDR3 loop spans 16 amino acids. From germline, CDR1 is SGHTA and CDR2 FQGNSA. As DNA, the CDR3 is TGTGCCAGCAGCTTAGAGATAGCGGGAGGCGCCTACGAGCAGTACTTC. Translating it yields CASSLEIAGGAYEQYF.

The CDR3 here is CASSSRGIGKPNTEAFF. In nucleotides, the CDR3 is TGTGCCAGCAGTTCCCGGGGAATTGGCAAACCCAACACTGAAGCTTTCTTT. The V and J genes are TRBV7-9 and TRBJ1-1, with D hard to call. With 6 bases removed from V and 2 bases from J, the gap between germline ends came to 22 bases. CDR1 is SEHNR and CDR2 is FQNEAQ in the germline V gene (reference sequence). This CDR3 contains 17 residues.

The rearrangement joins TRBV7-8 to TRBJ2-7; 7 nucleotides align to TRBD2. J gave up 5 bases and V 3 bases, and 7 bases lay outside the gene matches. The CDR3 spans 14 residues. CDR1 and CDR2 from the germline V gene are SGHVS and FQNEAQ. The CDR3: CASSFAGTTNEQYF. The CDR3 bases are TGTGCCAGCAGCTTCGCCGGGACTACTAACGAGCAGTACTTC.

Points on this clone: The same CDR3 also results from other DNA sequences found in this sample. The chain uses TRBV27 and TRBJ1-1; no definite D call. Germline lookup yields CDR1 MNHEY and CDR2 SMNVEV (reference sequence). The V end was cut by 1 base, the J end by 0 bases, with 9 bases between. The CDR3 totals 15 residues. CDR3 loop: CASSLLPEMNTEAFF. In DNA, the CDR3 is TGTGCCAGCAGTTTATTACCGGAAATGAACACTGAAGCTTTCTTT.

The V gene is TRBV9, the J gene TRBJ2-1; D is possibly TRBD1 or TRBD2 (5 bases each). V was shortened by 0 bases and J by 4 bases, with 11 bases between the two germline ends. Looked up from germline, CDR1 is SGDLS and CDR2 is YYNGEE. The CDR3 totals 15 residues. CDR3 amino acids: CASSVVGDPYNEQFF. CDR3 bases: TGTGCCAGCAGCGTAGTTGGGGACCCATACAATGAGCAGTTCTTC.

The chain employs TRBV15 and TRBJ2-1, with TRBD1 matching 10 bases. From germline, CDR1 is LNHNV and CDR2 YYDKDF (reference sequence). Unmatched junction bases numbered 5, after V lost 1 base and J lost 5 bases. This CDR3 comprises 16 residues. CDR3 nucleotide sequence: TGTGCCACCAGCAGAGGTGGGGACAGGGGAGACAATGAGCAGTTCTTC. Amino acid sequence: CATSRGGDRGDNEQFF.

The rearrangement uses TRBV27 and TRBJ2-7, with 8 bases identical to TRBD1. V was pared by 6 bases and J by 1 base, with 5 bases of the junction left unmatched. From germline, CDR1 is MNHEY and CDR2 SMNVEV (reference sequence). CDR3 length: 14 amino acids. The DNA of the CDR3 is TGTGCCAGCAGCACAGGGGGGTGGTCCTACGAGCAGTACTTC. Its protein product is CASSTGGWSYEQYF.

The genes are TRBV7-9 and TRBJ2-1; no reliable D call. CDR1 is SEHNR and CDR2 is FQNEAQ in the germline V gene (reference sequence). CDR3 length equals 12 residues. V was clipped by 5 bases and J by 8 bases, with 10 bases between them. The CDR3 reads CASSENSHEQFF. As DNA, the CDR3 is TGTGCCAGCAGCGAAAATAGCCATGAGCAGTTCTTC. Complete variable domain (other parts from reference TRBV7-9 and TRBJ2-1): DTGVSQNPRHKITKRGQNVTFRCDPISEHNRLYWYRQTLGQGPEFLTYFQNEAQLEKSRLLSDRFSAERPKGSFSTLEIQRTEQGDSAMYLCASSENSHEQFFGPGTRLTVL.

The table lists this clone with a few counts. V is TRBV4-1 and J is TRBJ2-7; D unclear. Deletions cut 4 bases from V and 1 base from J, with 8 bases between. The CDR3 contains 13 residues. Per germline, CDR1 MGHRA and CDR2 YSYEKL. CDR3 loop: CASSLGLSYEQYF. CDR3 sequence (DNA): TGCGCCAGCAGCCTAGGGCTATCCTACGAGCAGTACTTC.

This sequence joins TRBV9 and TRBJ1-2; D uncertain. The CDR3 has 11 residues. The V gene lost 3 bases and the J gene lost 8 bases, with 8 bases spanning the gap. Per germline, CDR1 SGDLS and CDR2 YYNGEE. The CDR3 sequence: CASSDARGYTF. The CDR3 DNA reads TGTGCCAGCAGCGACGCTCGGGGCTACACCTTC. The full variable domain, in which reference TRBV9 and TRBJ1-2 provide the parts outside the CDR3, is DSGVTQTPKHLITATGQRVTLRCSPRSGDLSVYWYQQSLDQGLQFLIQYYNGEERAKGNILERFSAQQFPDLHSELNLSSLELGDSALYFCASSDARGYTFGSGTRLTVV.

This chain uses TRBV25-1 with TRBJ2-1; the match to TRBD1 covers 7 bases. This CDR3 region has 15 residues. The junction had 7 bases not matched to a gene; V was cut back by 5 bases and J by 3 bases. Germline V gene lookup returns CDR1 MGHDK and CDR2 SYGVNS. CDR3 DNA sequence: TGTGCCAGCAGTTCTCAGGACAGGCACTACAATGAGCAGTTCTTC. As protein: CASSSQDRHYNEQFF.

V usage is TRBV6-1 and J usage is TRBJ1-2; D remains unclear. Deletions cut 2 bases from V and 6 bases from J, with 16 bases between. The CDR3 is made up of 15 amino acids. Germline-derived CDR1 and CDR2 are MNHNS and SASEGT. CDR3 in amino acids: CASSEYYTEENGYTF. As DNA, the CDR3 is TGTGCCAGCAGTGAATATTATACGGAGGAAAATGGCTACACCTTC.

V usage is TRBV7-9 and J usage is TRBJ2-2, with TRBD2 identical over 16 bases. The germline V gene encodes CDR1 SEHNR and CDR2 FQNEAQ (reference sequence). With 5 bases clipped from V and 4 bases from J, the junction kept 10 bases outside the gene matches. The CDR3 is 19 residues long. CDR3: CASSTTGLAGGPSTGELFF. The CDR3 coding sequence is TGTGCCAGCAGCACAACGGGACTAGCGGGAGGGCCAAGCACCGGGGAGCTGTTTTTT. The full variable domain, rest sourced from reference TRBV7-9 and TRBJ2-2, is DTGVSQNPRHKITKRGQNVTFRCDPISEHNRLYWYRQTLGQGPEFLTYFQNEAQLEKSRLLSDRFSAERPKGSFSTLEIQRTEQGDSAMYLCASSTTGLAGGPSTGELFFGEGSRLTVL.